This T cell receptor beta chain was recorded in a study of identical twins. TCRdb re-called the 5' RACE reads with MiXCR, one entry per CDR3 protein. The repertoire holds 450,000 or so distinct CDR3 sequences, with 20% to 30% as singletons. Study-wide results and limits: Out-of-frame alpha sequences shared between twins exhibited an excess of low generation probability.

A remark on this clonotype: As yet, its antigen is unknown.

Germline V gene lookup returns CDR1 PRHDT and CDR2 FYEKMQ (reference sequence). The CDR3 is made up of 12 amino acids. Trimming shortened V by 10 bases and J by 2 bases, and 11 bases separated the two germline ends. These data were also filed under a second study, of T cells expressing NK-cell markers. As that study records: Repertoires of TCR beta were obtained from T cells sorted as CD3+CD56+NKG2C+, CD3+CD56+NKG2C- and CD3+CD56-NKG2C+. Restriction of sorting to alpha-beta TCR T cells was accomplished in several experiments using an anti-gamma-delta TCR antibody. Roughly six donors showed dominant NKG2C+ clonotypes comprising about 1.0-7.5% of their CD8+ T cells.

The sequencing sample was made of CD4+ T cells sorted from blood. The TCR was taken from a woman between 18 and 30 years old in good health. The gene calls are TRBV13 and TRBJ1-1, with TRBD1 as a possible D gene (5 bases). The DNA for the CDR3 is TGTGCCACCAAACAGGAAAACACTGAAGCTTTCTTT. Translating gives CATKQENTEAFF.